The clone carrying this T cell receptor beta chain was detected only a few times. The antigen is undetermined. This sample stems from a study of CD8 T cells in ankylosing spondylitis. Notes on the study in general: Disease-linked clones proved CD8+ and comparatively uncommon in peripheral blood. Among TCR beta sequences, a motif of several highly homologous variants appeared characteristic of ankylosing spondylitis blood. There was reportedly significant enrichment of clones that were disease-linked in matched ankylosing spondylitis synovial fluid. Earlier literature documents some of the motif variants in reactive arthritis synovial fluid and blood.

Libraries for TCR beta were made by quantitative 5'-RACE with molecular barcodes. TCRdb processed the 5' RACE reads anew with MiXCR; each CDR3 protein has one entry. The profile shows hundreds of thousands of distinct CDR3 sequences, 12% of them singletons. CDR1 is SNHLY, CDR2 FYNNEI, per germline. There are 13 residues in the CDR3. V lost 6 bases, J lost 4 bases, and 13 bases lay in between. This TCR was recovered from a male donor with ankylosing spondylitis. The V call is TRBV2, the J call TRBJ2-7; weak D call: TRBD1 (6 bases). Source material: blood, either unsorted or a sorted T cell fraction (not recorded which). CDR3 protein: CASRQDRSYEQYF. CDR3 nucleotides: TGTGCCAGCAGACAAGACAGGTCGTACGAGCAGTACTTC.